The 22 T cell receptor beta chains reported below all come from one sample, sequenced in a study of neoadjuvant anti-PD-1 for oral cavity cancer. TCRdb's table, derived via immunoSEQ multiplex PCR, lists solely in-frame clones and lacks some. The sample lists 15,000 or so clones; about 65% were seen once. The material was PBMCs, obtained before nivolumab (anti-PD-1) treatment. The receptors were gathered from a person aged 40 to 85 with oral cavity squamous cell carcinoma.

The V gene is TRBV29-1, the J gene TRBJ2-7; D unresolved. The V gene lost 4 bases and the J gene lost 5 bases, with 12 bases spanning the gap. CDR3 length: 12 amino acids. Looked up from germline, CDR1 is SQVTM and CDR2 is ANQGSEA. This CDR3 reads CSVGRSTNEQYF. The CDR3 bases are TGCAGCGTTGGCAGGTCAACCAACGAGCAGTACTTC.

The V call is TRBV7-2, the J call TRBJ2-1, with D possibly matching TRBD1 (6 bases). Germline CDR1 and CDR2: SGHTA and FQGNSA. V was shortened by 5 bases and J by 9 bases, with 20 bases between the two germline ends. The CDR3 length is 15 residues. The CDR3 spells CASSQNGQRGSEQFF. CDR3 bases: TGTGCCAGCAGCCAAAACGGACAGCGTGGTTCTGAGCAGTTCTTC.

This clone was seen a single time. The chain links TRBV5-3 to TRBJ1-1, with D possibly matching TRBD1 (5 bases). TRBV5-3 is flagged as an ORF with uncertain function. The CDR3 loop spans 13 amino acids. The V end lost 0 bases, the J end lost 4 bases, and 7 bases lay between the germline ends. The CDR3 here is CARSLDRFTEAFF. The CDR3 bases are TGTGCCAGAAGCTTGGACAGGTTCACTGAAGCTTTCTTT.

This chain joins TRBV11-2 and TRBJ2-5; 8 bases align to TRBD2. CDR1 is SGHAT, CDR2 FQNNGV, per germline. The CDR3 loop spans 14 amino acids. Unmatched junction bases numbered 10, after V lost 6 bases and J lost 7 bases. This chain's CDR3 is CASSPSGGSRTQYF. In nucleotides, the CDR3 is TGTGCCAGCAGTCCGAGCGGGGGCTCTAGGACCCAGTACTTC.

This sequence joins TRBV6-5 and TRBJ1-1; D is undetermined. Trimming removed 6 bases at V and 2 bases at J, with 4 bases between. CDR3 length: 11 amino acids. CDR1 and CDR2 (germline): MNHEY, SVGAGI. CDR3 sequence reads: CASRGNTEAFF. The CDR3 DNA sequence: TGTGCCAGCAGGGGAAACACTGAAGCTTTCTTT.

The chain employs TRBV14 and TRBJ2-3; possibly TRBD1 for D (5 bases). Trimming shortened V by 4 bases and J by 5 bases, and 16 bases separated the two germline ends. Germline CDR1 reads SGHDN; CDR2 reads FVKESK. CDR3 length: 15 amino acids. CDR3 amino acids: CASSPLGRGQDTQYF. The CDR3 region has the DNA TGTGCCAGCAGCCCACTCGGTAGGGGTCAAGATACGCAGTATTTT.

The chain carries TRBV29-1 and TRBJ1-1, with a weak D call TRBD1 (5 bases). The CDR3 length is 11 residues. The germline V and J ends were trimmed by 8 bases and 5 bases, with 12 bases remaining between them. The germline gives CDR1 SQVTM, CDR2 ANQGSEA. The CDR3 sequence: CSSGGGTEAFF. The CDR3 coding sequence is TGCAGCTCGGGGGGAGGGACTGAAGCTTTCTTT.

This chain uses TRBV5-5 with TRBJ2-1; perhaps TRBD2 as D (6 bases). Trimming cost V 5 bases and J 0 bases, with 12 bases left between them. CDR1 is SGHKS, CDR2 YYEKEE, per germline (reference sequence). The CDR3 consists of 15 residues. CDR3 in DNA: TGTGCCAGCAGTTACCGGGAGATCTCCTACAATGAGCAGTTCTTC. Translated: CASSYREISYNEQFF.

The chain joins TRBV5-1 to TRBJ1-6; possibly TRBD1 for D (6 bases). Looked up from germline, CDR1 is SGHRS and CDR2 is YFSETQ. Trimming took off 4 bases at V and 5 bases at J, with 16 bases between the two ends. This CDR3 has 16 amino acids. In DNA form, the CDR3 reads TGCGCCAGCAGCCCTACAAGGACAGAGAATAATTCACCCCTCCACTTT. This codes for CASSPTRTENNSPLHF.

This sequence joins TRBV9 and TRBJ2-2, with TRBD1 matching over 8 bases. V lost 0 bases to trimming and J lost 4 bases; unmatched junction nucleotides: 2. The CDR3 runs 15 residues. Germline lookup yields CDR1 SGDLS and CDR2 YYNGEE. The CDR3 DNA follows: TGTGCCAGCAGCGTAGGGACAGGGTTCACCGGGGAGCTGTTTTTT. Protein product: CASSVGTGFTGELFF.

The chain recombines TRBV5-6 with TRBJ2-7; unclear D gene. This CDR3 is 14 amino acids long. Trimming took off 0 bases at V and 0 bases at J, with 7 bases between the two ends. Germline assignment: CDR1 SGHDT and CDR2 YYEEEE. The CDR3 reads CASSLVGSSYEQYF. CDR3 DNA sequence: TGTGCCAGCAGCTTGGTAGGCAGCTCCTACGAGCAGTACTTC.

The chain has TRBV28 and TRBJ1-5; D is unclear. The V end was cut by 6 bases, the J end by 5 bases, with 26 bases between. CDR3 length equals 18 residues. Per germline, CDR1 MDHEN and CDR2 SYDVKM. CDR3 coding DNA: TGTGCCAGCAGCCATCGACCCTACAAATTCCTGAGTGATCAGCCCCAGCATTTT. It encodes CASSHRPYKFLSDQPQHF.

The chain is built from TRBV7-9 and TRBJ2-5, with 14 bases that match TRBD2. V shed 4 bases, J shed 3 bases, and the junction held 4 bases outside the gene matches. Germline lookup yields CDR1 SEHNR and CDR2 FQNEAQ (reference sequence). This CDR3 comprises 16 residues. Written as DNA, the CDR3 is TGTGCCAGCAGCTCGGGACTAGCGGGGGCGGAAGAGACCCAGTACTTC. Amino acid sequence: CASSSGLAGAEETQYF.

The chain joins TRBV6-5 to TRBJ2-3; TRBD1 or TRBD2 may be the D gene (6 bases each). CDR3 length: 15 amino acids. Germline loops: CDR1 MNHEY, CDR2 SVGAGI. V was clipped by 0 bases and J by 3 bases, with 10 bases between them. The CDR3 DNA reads TGTGCCAGCAGTTACTCAGGAGGGGGGACAGATACGCAGTATTTT. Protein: CASSYSGGGTDTQYF.

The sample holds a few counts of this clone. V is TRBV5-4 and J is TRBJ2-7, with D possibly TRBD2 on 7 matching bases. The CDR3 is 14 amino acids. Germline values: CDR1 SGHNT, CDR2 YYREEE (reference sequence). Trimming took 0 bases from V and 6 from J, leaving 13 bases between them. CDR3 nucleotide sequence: TGTGCCAGCAGCTTGGACCGGGGGGCCCTCGAGCAGTACTTC. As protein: CASSLDRGALEQYF. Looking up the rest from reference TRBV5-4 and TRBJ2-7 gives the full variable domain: ETGVTQSPTHLIKTRGQQVTLRCSSQSGHNTVSWYQQALGQGPQFIFQYYREEENGRGNFPPRFSGLQFPNYSSELNVNALELDDSALYLCASSLDRGALEQYFGPGTRLTVT.

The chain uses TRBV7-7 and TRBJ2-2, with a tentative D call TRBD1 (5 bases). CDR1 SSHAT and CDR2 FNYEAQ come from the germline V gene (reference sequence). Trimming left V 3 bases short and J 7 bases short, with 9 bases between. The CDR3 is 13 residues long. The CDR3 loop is CASSLGPNGELFF. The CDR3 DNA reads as TGTGCCAGCAGCTTGGGGCCCAACGGGGAGCTGTTTTTT.

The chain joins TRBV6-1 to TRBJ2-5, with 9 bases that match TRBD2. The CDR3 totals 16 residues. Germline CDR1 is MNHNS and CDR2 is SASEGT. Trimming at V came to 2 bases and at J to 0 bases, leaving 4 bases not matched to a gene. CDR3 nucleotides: TGTGCCAGCAGTGAATCCCTAGCGGGGTACCAAGAGACCCAGTACTTC. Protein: CASSESLAGYQETQYF.

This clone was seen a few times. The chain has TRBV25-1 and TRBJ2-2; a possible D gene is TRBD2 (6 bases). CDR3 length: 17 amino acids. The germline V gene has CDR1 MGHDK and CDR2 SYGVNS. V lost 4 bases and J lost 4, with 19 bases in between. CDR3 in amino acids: CASSARARGPGTGELFF. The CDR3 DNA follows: TGTGCCAGCAGTGCTAGAGCGCGGGGCCCGGGCACCGGGGAGCTGTTTTTT.

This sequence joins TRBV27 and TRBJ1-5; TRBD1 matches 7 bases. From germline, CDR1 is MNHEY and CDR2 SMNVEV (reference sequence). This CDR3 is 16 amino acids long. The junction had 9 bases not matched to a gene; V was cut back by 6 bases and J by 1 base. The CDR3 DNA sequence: TGTGCCAGCAGGGCTGACAGGGCGGCGAGCAATCAGCCCCAGCATTTT. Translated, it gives CASRADRAASNQPQHF.

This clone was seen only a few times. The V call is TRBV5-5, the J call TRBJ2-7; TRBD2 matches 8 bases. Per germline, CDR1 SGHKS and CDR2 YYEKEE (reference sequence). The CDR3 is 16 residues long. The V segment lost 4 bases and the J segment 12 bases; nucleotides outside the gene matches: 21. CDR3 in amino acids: CASSLGGAGVSALVYF. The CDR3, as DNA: TGTGCCAGCAGCCTCGGGGGAGCGGGGGTCTCCGCCCTTGTGTACTTC.

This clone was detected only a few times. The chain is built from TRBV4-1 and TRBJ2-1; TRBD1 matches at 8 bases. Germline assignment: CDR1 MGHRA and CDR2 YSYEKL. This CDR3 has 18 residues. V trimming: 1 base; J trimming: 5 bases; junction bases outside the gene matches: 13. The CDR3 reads CASSQVGVQGARDNEQFF. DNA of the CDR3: TGCGCCAGCAGCCAAGTAGGGGTCCAGGGGGCTCGAGACAATGAGCAGTTCTTC.

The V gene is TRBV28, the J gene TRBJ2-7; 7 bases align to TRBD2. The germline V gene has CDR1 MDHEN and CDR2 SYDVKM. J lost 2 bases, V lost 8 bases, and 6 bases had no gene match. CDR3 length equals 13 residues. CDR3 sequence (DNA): TGTGCCAGCGTAAGCGGGGAGACCTACGAGCAGTACTTC. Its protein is CASVSGETYEQYF.